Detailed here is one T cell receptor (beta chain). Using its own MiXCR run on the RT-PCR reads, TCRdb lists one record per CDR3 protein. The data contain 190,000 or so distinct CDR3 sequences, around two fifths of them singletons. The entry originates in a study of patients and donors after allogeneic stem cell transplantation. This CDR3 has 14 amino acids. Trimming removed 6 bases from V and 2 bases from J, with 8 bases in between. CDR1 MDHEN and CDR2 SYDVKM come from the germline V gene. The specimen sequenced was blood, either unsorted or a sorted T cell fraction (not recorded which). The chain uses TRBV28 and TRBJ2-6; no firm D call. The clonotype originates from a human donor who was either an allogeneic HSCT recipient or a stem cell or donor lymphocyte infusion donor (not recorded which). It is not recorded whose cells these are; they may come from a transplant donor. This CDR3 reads CASRGMAGANVLTF. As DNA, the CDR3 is TGTGCCAGCAGGGGGATGGCTGGGGCCAACGTCCTGACTTTC. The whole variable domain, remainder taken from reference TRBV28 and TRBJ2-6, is DVKVTQSSRYLVKRTGEKVFLECVQDMDHENMFWYRQDPGLGLRLIYFSYDVKMKEKGDIPEGYSVSREKKERFSLILESASTNQTSMYLCASRGMAGANVLTFGAGSRLTVL.